Shown below are 28 T cell receptor beta chains from a single sample sequenced in a study of OX40 agonist ivuxolimab in advanced cancers. TCRdb's table, derived via immunoSEQ multiplex PCR, lists solely in-frame clones and lacks some. The repertoire holds about 84,000 clones, with around 83% as singletons. Sample: CD4+ or CD8+ T cells sorted from blood, taken in a trial of the OX40 agonist ivuxolimab. The receptor set was obtained from an adult with an advanced solid tumor such as melanoma, head and neck, liver or kidney cancer.

The V and J genes are TRBV28 and TRBJ1-5; a possible D gene is TRBD1 (6 bases). The CDR3 runs to 15 residues. V lost 6 bases and J 0 bases, leaving 12 bases between the germline ends. CDR1 is MDHEN, CDR2 SYDVKM, per germline. The CDR3 coding sequence is TGTGCCAGCAGAAAAGGACAGTATAGCAATCAGCCCCAGCATTTT. Translated: CASRKGQYSNQPQHF.

V gene TRBV5-6 combines with J gene TRBJ1-2, with D tentatively TRBD1 (5 bases). This CDR3 has 16 residues. From germline, CDR1 is SGHDT and CDR2 YYEEEE. V was cut by 5 bases and J by 3 bases, with 20 bases left in between. Here the CDR3 DNA reads TGTGCCAGCAGTCGCCTTCGTACCGGGACGGACTATGGCTACACCTTC. It translates to CASSRLRTGTDYGYTF. The whole variable domain, filled in from reference TRBV5-6 and TRBJ1-2, reads DAGVTQSPTHLIKTRGQQVTLRCSPKSGHDTVSWYQQALGQGPQFIFQYYEEEERQRGNFPDRFSGHQFPNYSSELNVNALLLGDSALYLCASSRLRTGTDYGYTFGSGTRLTVV.

The gene calls are TRBV5-1 and TRBJ1-1; weak D call: TRBD1 (6 bases). The V and J ends lost 4 bases and 4 bases respectively, with 11 bases between them. The CDR3 is 13 residues long. CDR1 is SGHRS, CDR2 YFSETQ, per germline. The CDR3 coding sequence is TGCGCCAGCAGCACAGGGCTGCGCACTGAAGCTTTCTTT. Translated: CASSTGLRTEAFF.

This clone was seen once. The chain links TRBV2 to TRBJ1-2, with D uncertain. Germline V gives CDR1 SNHLY, CDR2 FYNNEI. The V gene lost 4 bases and the J gene lost 1 base, with 10 bases spanning the gap. The CDR3 consists of 14 residues. The DNA of the CDR3 is TGTGCCAGCAGTGTGGGGTTAGGTAACTATGGCTACACCTTC. Translation gives CASSVGLGNYGYTF. Full variable domain (missing parts from reference TRBV2 and TRBJ1-2): EPEVTQTPSHQVTQMGQEVILRCVPISNHLYFYWYRQILGQKVEFLVSFYNNEISEKSEIFDDQFSVERPDGSNFTLKIRSTKLEDSAMYFCASSVGLGNYGYTFGSGTRLTVV.

This clone was detected only once. The chain is built from TRBV11-2 and TRBJ2-1, with TRBD2 identical over 9 bases. The CDR3 contains 16 residues. CDR1 is SGHAT and CDR2 is FQNNGV in the germline V gene. Germline trimming cut 3 bases from V and 6 bases from J; bases unmatched to any gene: 9. The CDR3 is CASSFSAGGGANEQFF. The CDR3 DNA reads as TGTGCCAGCAGCTTCTCGGCGGGAGGGGGGGCCAATGAGCAGTTCTTC.

The rearrangement uses TRBV12-5 and TRBJ1-1; D is undetermined. The CDR3 consists of 13 residues. Germline values: CDR1 LGHNT, CDR2 FRNRAP. Between the trimmed V and J ends, which lost 3 bases and 4 bases, there was a span of 9 bases. In DNA form, the CDR3 reads TGTGCTAGTGGTTTTTACAGCAGCACTGAAGCTTTCTTT. Protein: CASGFYSSTEAFF. The full variable domain, with the rest looked up from reference TRBV12-5 and TRBJ1-1, is DARVTQTPRHKVTEMGQEVTMRCQPILGHNTVFWYRQTMMQGLELLAYFRNRAPLDDSGMPKDRFSAEMPDATLATLKIQPSEPRDSAVYFCASGFYSSTEAFFGQGTRLTVV.

The chain combines TRBV28 with TRBJ2-5, with a tentative D call TRBD2 (7 bases). From germline, CDR1 is MDHEN and CDR2 SYDVKM. Trimming cost V 10 bases and J 0 bases, with 15 bases left between them. The CDR3 totals 14 residues. The chain's CDR3 is CAIGGAGDQETQYF. In DNA form, the CDR3 reads TGTGCCATCGGGGGCGCGGGGGACCAAGAGACCCAGTACTTC.

Note on this clone: One junction end disagrees with the germline gene, perhaps due to a read error. The chain is built from TRBV27 and TRBJ1-2; maybe TRBD1 (5 bases). The CDR3 length is 14 residues. In germline, CDR1 is MNHEY, CDR2 SMNVEV (reference sequence). CDR3 sequence (DNA): TGTGCCAGCAGTTTAAATTTGGGGGACTATGGCCACACCTTC. Translated: CASSLNLGDYGHTF.

V gene TRBV5-1 combines with J gene TRBJ2-7; TRBD2 is a possible D gene (5 bases). CDR1 and CDR2 from the germline V gene are SGHRS and YFSETQ. V shed 4 bases and J shed 0 bases, with 14 bases lying between them. The CDR3 extends over 15 amino acids. CDR3 loop: CASSLGELGSYEQYF. The CDR3 region has the DNA TGCGCCAGCAGCCTGGGAGAGCTCGGCTCCTACGAGCAGTACTTC.

The chain uses TRBV15 and TRBJ2-1; D gene uncertain. The V end was cut by 3 bases, the J end by 9 bases, with 15 bases between. Looked up from germline, CDR1 is LNHNV and CDR2 is YYDKDF (reference sequence). The CDR3 is made up of 14 amino acids. The CDR3: CATSSKGWWGEQFF. The CDR3 bases are TGTGCCACCAGCAGCAAGGGATGGTGGGGTGAGCAGTTCTTC.

With regard to this clone: This CDR3 is also generated by other DNA sequences in the sample. The chain is built from TRBV7-9 and TRBJ2-2, with a weak D call TRBD1 (6 bases). Trimming stripped 5 bases from V and 6 bases from J, with 10 bases between. This CDR3 has 13 amino acids. From germline, CDR1 is SEHNR and CDR2 FQNEAQ (reference sequence). The CDR3 DNA reads as TGTGCCAGCAGCCCACAGGGTCCCGGGGAGCTGTTTTTT. Its protein is CASSPQGPGELFF. Supplemented by reference TRBV7-9 and TRBJ2-2, the full variable domain reads DTGVSQNPRHKITKRGQNVTFRCDPISEHNRLYWYRQTLGQGPEFLTYFQNEAQLEKSRLLSDRFSAERPKGSFSTLEIQRTEQGDSAMYLCASSPQGPGELFFGEGSRLTVL.

The rearrangement uses TRBV7-2 and TRBJ2-1; D assignment may be TRBD1 or TRBD2 (5 bases each). From germline, CDR1 is SGHTA and CDR2 FQGNSA. The V end lost 7 bases, the J end lost 0 bases, and 13 bases lay between the germline ends. This CDR3 has 15 residues. This chain's CDR3 is CASKRGDASYNEQFF. The DNA for the CDR3 is TGTGCCAGCAAGAGAGGGGATGCCTCCTACAATGAGCAGTTCTTC.

The V call is TRBV27, the J call TRBJ2-3, with a tentative D call TRBD1 (5 bases). From germline, CDR1 is MNHEY and CDR2 SMNVEV (reference sequence). V dropped 2 bases and J dropped 3 bases, with 9 bases sitting between them. The CDR3 consists of 14 residues. The CDR3: CASSLARGTDTQYF. The CDR3 DNA follows: TGTGCCAGCAGTTTAGCTAGGGGAACAGATACGCAGTATTTT.

The chain is built from TRBV5-1 and TRBJ1-4; the D gene is possibly TRBD1 (6 bases). This CDR3 has 17 amino acids. The germline gives CDR1 SGHRS, CDR2 YFSETQ. Trimming took off 0 bases at V and 6 bases at J, with 18 bases between the two ends. DNA for the CDR3: TGCGCCAGCAGCTTGGCGACATTTACAGGGTCGGATGAAAAACTGTTTTTT. It is translated as CASSLATFTGSDEKLFF.

This chain uses TRBV6-6 with TRBJ1-5, with no clear D. V was trimmed by 3 bases and J by 0 bases, leaving 12 bases between them. CDR3 size: 16 residues. Germline loops: CDR1 MNHNY, CDR2 SVGAGI (reference sequence). CDR3 sequence reads: CASSYLHHYSNQPQHF. CDR3 sequence (DNA): TGTGCCAGCAGTTATCTCCACCACTATAGCAATCAGCCCCAGCATTTT.

This sequence joins TRBV7-9 and TRBJ1-5, with TRBD1 as a possible D gene (5 bases). V gave up 10 bases and J gave up 3 bases, with 25 bases separating them. Germline V gene data show CDR1 as SEHNR and CDR2 as FQNEAQ (reference sequence). CDR3 length equals 17 residues. In DNA form, the CDR3 reads TGTGCCACCCTCCGAGCGGCGATGGGGGATGTCAATCAGCCCCAGCATTTT. Its translation is CATLRAAMGDVNQPQHF.

In DNA form, the CDR3 reads TGTGCCAGCAGTTTATATGGGAATACCTACGAGCAGTACTTC. Protein sequence: CASSLYGNTYEQYF. The chain carries TRBV27 and TRBJ2-7; D gene unclear. Germline CDR1 MNHEY, CDR2 SMNVEV (reference sequence). Trimming took off 1 base at V and 2 bases at J, with 9 bases between the two ends. This CDR3 contains 14 residues.

The chain has TRBV4-3 and TRBJ1-1; no definite D call. V was trimmed by 1 base and J by 3 bases, leaving 12 bases between them. This CDR3 is built from 15 residues. Germline V gene data show CDR1 as LGHNA and CDR2 as YSLEER. Here the CDR3 DNA reads TGCGCCAGCAGCCAAGGAGACGGGATGGACACTGAAGCTTTCTTT. It is translated as CASSQGDGMDTEAFF.

The chain links TRBV10-3 to TRBJ2-7; D remains unclear. The ends were cut back, 10 bases at V and 0 bases at J, with 22 bases in the middle. CDR3 length equals 16 residues. Germline lookup yields CDR1 ENHRY and CDR2 SYGVKD. CDR3 DNA sequence: TGTGCCACCCTTTCCCGGGCCTCGCTTGGCTCCTACGAGCAGTACTTC. Its protein is CATLSRASLGSYEQYF.

By proportion, this clone is medium-sized. DNA of the CDR3: TGCGCCAGCAGCTGGGACAACACTTCACCCCTCCACTTT. Amino acids: CASSWDNTSPLHF. The chain joins TRBV5-1 to TRBJ1-6, with a weak D call TRBD1 (6 bases). The CDR3 covers 13 residues. Trimming took 3 bases from V and 9 from J, leaving 10 bases between them. Germline lookup yields CDR1 SGHRS and CDR2 YFSETQ.

The chain uses TRBV2 and TRBJ1-5, with D tentatively TRBD1 (5 bases). Germline loops: CDR1 SNHLY, CDR2 FYNNEI. The CDR3 spans 13 residues. Trimming took 4 bases from V and 6 from J, leaving 10 bases between them. In DNA form, the CDR3 reads TGTGCCAGCAGTGTGGGGGGGGTTCAGCCCCAGCATTTT. As protein: CASSVGGVQPQHF.

This sequence joins TRBV14 and TRBJ1-1; D unclear. Germline CDR1 is SGHDN and CDR2 is FVKESK. The V end was cut by 6 bases, the J end by 6 bases, with 11 bases between. CDR3 length: 12 residues. This CDR3 reads CASSSQWAEAFF. CDR3 in DNA: TGTGCCAGCAGTAGTCAGTGGGCTGAAGCTTTCTTT.

The V and J genes are TRBV5-1 and TRBJ1-1, with a tentative D call TRBD1 (5 bases). V lost 2 bases and J 5 bases, leaving 16 bases between the germline ends. Germline values: CDR1 SGHRS, CDR2 YFSETQ. This CDR3 has 15 residues. The CDR3 bases are TGCGCCAGCAGCTTAGAGACAGCCCTGGGGACTGAAGCTTTCTTT. Encoded protein: CASSLETALGTEAFF.

In nucleotides, the CDR3 is TGTGCCAGCAGCCAGGGGGCATTGGTCGGGGAGCTGTTTTTT. Translating gives CASSQGALVGELFF. The chain joins TRBV5-5 to TRBJ2-2; TRBD1 aligns across 8 bases. CDR3 length: 14 residues. Germline CDR1 SGHKS, CDR2 YYEKEE (reference sequence). Trimming took 4 bases from V and 7 from J; bases not matched to a gene: 6.

The rearrangement uses TRBV9 and TRBJ1-2; TRBD1 is a possible D gene (6 bases). Trimming pared 0 bases from V and 4 bases from J, leaving 13 bases between. The V gene's germline CDR1 is SGDLS and CDR2 YYNGEE. The CDR3 length is 15 residues. The CDR3 loop is CASSVAQQGTYGYTF. The CDR3 DNA reads as TGTGCCAGCAGCGTAGCTCAACAGGGAACCTATGGCTACACCTTC.

The chain is built from TRBV1 and TRBJ2-7; no check of the table's D call, TRBD1, against the DNA was made. TRBV1 represents a pseudogene. The CDR3 is made up of 11 amino acids. CDR3 loop: CTSSHPRGQYV. CDR3 in DNA: TGCACCAGCAGCCATCCTCGTGGGCAGTACGTC.

V and J are TRBV28 and TRBJ2-7; D is unresolved. The CDR3 covers 14 residues. CDR1 is MDHEN, CDR2 SYDVKM, per germline. V shed 8 bases and J shed 6 bases, with 20 bases lying between them. CDR3 sequence reads: CASRSGTFWSEQYV. In DNA form, the CDR3 reads TGTGCCAGCCGCTCCGGCACTTTCTGGTCCGAGCAGTACGTC.

This chain connects TRBV28 to TRBJ2-3; 10 bases map to TRBD1. Unmatched junction bases numbered 10, after V lost 5 bases and J lost 5 bases. Germline CDR1 MDHEN, CDR2 SYDVKM. The CDR3 runs 16 residues. This chain's CDR3 is CASSPAGTGDVDTQYF. CDR3 DNA: TGTGCCAGCAGTCCGGCCGGGACAGGGGATGTAGATACGCAGTATTTT.